The next 27 T cell receptor beta chains were all read from a single sample in a study of human T cells and chemical hapten exposure. Described time point: patch test 1, 2 weeks after DPC sensitization. Stated treatment: therapeutic diphenylcyclopropenone sensitization with weekly scalp DPC. A single record per CDR3 protein comes from TCRdb applying MiXCR to the RACE reads. The repertoire holds 180,000 or so distinct CDR3 sequences, with 13% to 15% as singletons. This material consisted of whole blood, taken in connection with sensitization to the hapten diphenylcyclopropenone (DPC). These receptors all come from a woman in her 30s with alopecia areata. Some clones in this sample may be carry-over from other donors' samples.

This clonotype has a handful of counts. The V call is TRBV2, the J call TRBJ2-3; no definite D call. Per germline, CDR1 SNHLY and CDR2 FYNNEI. V gave up 6 bases and J gave up 5 bases, with 15 bases separating them. The CDR3 is 14 residues long. CDR3 bases: TGTGCCAGCAGGGCCACCACTCTGGGAGATACGCAGTATTTT. Protein: CASRATTLGDTQYF. The full variable domain, in which reference TRBV2 and TRBJ2-3 provide the parts outside the CDR3, is EPEVTQTPSHQVTQMGQEVILRCVPISNHLYFYWYRQILGQKVEFLVSFYNNEISEKSEIFDDQFSVERPDGSNFTLKIRSTKLEDSAMYFCASRATTLGDTQYFGPGTRLTVL.

This clonotype was found a few times. The V and J genes are TRBV7-2 and TRBJ2-1, with no clear D. This CDR3 contains 15 residues. Germline values: CDR1 SGHTA, CDR2 FQGNSA. The V end lost 0 bases, the J end lost 9 bases, and 15 bases lay between the germline ends. The CDR3 DNA follows: TGTGCCAGCAGCTTAGCGTGGTCCCGAAGTAGTGAGCAGTTCTTC. This sequence encodes CASSLAWSRSSEQFF.

This chain's CDR3 is CASSYSTREKLFF. The CDR3, as DNA: TGTGCCAGCAGTTACTCGACGAGAGAAAAACTGTTTTTT. J is TRBJ1-4 and V is TRBV6-5; D call uncertain. The CDR3 is made up of 13 amino acids. V was clipped by 0 bases and J by 8 bases, with 7 bases between them. Germline-derived CDR1 and CDR2 are MNHEY and SVGAGI.

This clonotype was seen repeatedly, ten times or more. J is TRBJ1-5 and V is TRBV6-2 or TRBV6-3; perhaps TRBD1 as D (5 bases). Trimming took off 4 bases at V and 6 bases at J, with 10 bases between the two ends. This CDR3 is 13 amino acids long. Per the germline V gene, CDR1 is MNHEY and CDR2 is SVGEGT. CDR3 coding DNA: TGTGCCAGCAGTTTCGGGGGAGTTCAGCCCCAGCATTTT. Translation: CASSFGGVQPQHF.

This clonotype was detected only a few times. This chain connects TRBV12-5 to TRBJ2-3; D perhaps matches TRBD1 (6 bases). With 4 bases removed from V and 5 bases from J, the gap between germline ends came to 13 bases. The CDR3 length is 14 residues. The V gene's germline CDR1 is LGHNT and CDR2 FRNRAP. The CDR3 DNA is TGTGCTAGTGGTTCCGGGGACAAGGGAGATACGCAGTATTTT. Encoded protein: CASGSGDKGDTQYF.

The sample holds a few counts of this clonotype. The chain links TRBV12-3 or TRBV12-4 to TRBJ1-4, with a possible D match to TRBD1 (6 bases). Trimming cost V 5 bases and J 8 bases, with 12 bases left between them. The CDR3 is 13 residues long. The chain's CDR3 is CASSPGVDEKLFF. CDR3 DNA sequence: TGTGCCAGCAGTCCAGGGGTTGACGAAAAACTGTTTTTT.

The chain employs TRBV7-2 and TRBJ2-1, with 12 positions matching TRBD2. CDR3 length: 19 residues. Germline V gives CDR1 SGHTA, CDR2 FQGNSA. With V trimmed by 6 bases and J by 5 bases, 17 bases remained unmatched. The CDR3 DNA reads as TGTGCCAGCAGGACATGGGCGCTAGCGGGAGGGCCCGGGGACAATGAGCAGTTCTTC. Its translation: CASRTWALAGGPGDNEQFF.

Many counts were recorded for this clonotype. The chain joins TRBV7-9 to TRBJ2-1; D gene uncertain. CDR3 length: 12 amino acids. Germline assignment: CDR1 SEHNR and CDR2 FQNEAQ (reference sequence). Trimming pared 6 bases from V and 8 bases from J, leaving 11 bases between. In nucleotides, the CDR3 is TGTGCCAGCAGTTTGGGTAGGGATGAGCAGTTCTTC. Its protein product is CASSLGRDEQFF.

The table lists this clonotype with a few counts. This chain joins TRBV6-2 or TRBV6-3 and TRBJ2-2; 14 bases fit TRBD2. The CDR3 sequence is 17 residues long. V lost 5 bases to trimming and J lost 4 bases; unmatched junction nucleotides: 6. CDR1 and CDR2 from the germline V gene are MNHEY and SVGEGT. DNA for the CDR3: TGTGCCAGCAGTACGGGGACTAGCGGGAGTGGCACCGGGGAGCTGTTTTTT. It codes for CASSTGTSGSGTGELFF.

The V and J genes are TRBV30 and TRBJ1-3; D possibly corresponds to TRBD1 (5 bases). Germline V lookup: CDR1 GTSNPN, CDR2 SVGIG (reference sequence). Trimming pared 2 bases from V and 5 bases from J, leaving 19 bases between. The CDR3 contains 16 residues. The CDR3 DNA follows: TGTGCCTGGAGTCTTATCGCCGGGACTAGGAGAAACACCATATATTTT. It specifies CAWSLIAGTRRNTIYF.

This clonotype was observed at least ten times. CDR3 sequence reads: CASSPRLAGGGDTQYF. CDR3 nucleotide sequence: TGTGCCAGCAGCCCCAGACTAGCGGGAGGGGGTGATACGCAGTATTTT. The chain links TRBV11-2 to TRBJ2-3, with 14 positions matching TRBD2. The CDR3 consists of 16 residues. The V gene end was trimmed by 5 bases and the J gene end by 6 bases; junction bases not matched to a gene: 7. The germline V gene has CDR1 SGHAT and CDR2 FQNNGV. The whole variable domain, remainder taken from reference TRBV11-2 and TRBJ2-3, is EAGVAQSPRYKIIEKRQSVAFWCNPISGHATLYWYQQILGQGPKLLIQFQNNGVVDDSQLPKDRFSAERLKGVDSTLKIQPAKLEDSAVYLCASSPRLAGGGDTQYFGPGTRLTVL.

This clonotype was seen only a few times. The V call is TRBV7-3, the J call TRBJ2-1; the D is unclear. This CDR3 has 13 amino acids. In germline, CDR1 is SGHTA, CDR2 FQGTGA. Between the trimmed V and J ends, which lost 5 bases and 3 bases, there was a span of 8 bases. The DNA for the CDR3 is TGTGCCAGCAGCGCCCTCGGCTACAATGAGCAGTTCTTC. It specifies CASSALGYNEQFF.

This clonotype has ten or more counts. The rearrangement links TRBV2 to TRBJ1-1, with D maybe TRBD1 (5 bases). Germline V lookup: CDR1 SNHLY, CDR2 FYNNEI. V lost 10 bases and J 2 bases, leaving 14 bases between the germline ends. The CDR3 totals 13 residues. The CDR3 DNA reads TGTGCCAAACAACCCGGGACCAACACTGAAGCTTTCTTT. This encodes CAKQPGTNTEAFF.

CDR3 sequence reads: CASSTYAYEQYF. Here the CDR3 DNA reads TGTGCCAGCAGCACGTATGCTTACGAGCAGTACTTC. The rearrangement links TRBV28 to TRBJ2-7; D gene uncertain. Germline CDR1 reads MDHEN; CDR2 reads SYDVKM. The length of the CDR3 is 12 residues. Deletions cut 6 bases from V and 4 bases from J, with 10 bases between.

The chain joins TRBV6-2 or TRBV6-3 to TRBJ2-7, with D maybe TRBD1 (7 bases). Germline lookup yields CDR1 MNHEY and CDR2 SVGEGT. V lost 6 bases and J lost 6, with 18 bases in between. CDR3 length: 14 amino acids. The CDR3 is CASSQTDREVEQYF. The CDR3 DNA reads as TGTGCCAGCAGCCAAACTGACAGGGAGGTCGAGCAGTACTTC.

The sample holds a few counts of this clonotype. This rearrangement joins TRBV21-1 to TRBJ1-2; the D call TRBD1 from the table was never checked on the DNA. TRBV21-1 counts as a pseudogene. CDR3 size: 15 residues. The CDR3 sequence is CASSKGRETGIHYPF. As DNA, the CDR3 is TGTGCCAGCAGCAAAGGGAGGGAAACAGGGATCCATTATCCCTTC.

This clonotype occurred once. One end of the junction fails to match germline, which may point to a read error. This chain connects TRBV12-3 or TRBV12-4 to TRBJ2-2; the match to TRBD2 covers 9 bases. There are 14 residues in the CDR3. CDR3 sequence (DNA): TGTGCCAGCAGCTTAGCGGGGGCGACCGGGGAGCTGTTTTTT. It codes for CASSLAGATGELFF.

Only a few counts were recorded for this clonotype. The chain employs TRBV11-2 and TRBJ2-3; D call uncertain. V shed 1 base and J shed 10 bases, with 9 bases lying between them. Germline CDR1 and CDR2: SGHAT and FQNNGV. The CDR3 consists of 12 residues. The DNA of the CDR3 is TGTGCCAGCAGCTTAGGGGGTTGGGCGCAGTATTTT. The encoded protein is CASSLGGWAQYF.

In this sample, this clonotype turned up a few times. The chain has TRBV4-3 and TRBJ2-2; D not resolved. The germline CDR1 and CDR2 sequences are LGHNA and YSLEER. CDR3 length: 16 amino acids. Trimming stripped 2 bases from V and 1 base from J, with 11 bases between. The CDR3, as DNA: TGCGCCAGCAGCCAAACTCGAGTTTGGAACACCGGGGAGCTGTTTTTT. This translates into CASSQTRVWNTGELFF.

This clonotype came up a few times. V is TRBV29-1 and J is TRBJ1-2; D is perhaps TRBD1 (6 bases). V dropped 1 base and J dropped 4 bases, with 13 bases sitting between them. CDR1 and CDR2 (germline): SQVTM, ANQGSEA. The CDR3 length is 14 residues. Here the CDR3 reads CSVEGRQAAYGYTF. The DNA of the CDR3 is TGCAGCGTTGAAGGGCGACAGGCTGCCTATGGCTACACCTTC.

This clonotype was counted between two and nine times. CDR3 region: CASILRSEAFF. The DNA for the CDR3 is TGTGCCAGCATTCTCCGATCTGAAGCTTTCTTT. V usage is TRBV12-3 or TRBV12-4 and J usage is TRBJ1-1; D gene ambiguous. V was clipped by 7 bases and J by 6 bases, with 9 bases between them. The CDR3 sequence is 11 residues long.

This clonotype turned up a few times. The V gene is TRBV28, the J gene TRBJ1-4; D gene unclear. V gave up 7 bases and J gave up 6 bases, with 9 bases separating them. Germline CDR1 and CDR2: MDHEN and SYDVKM. This CDR3 region has 12 residues. The chain's CDR3 is CASNSGDEKLFF. As DNA, the CDR3 is TGTGCCAGCAACTCGGGAGATGAAAAACTGTTTTTT.

The chain joins TRBV20-1 to TRBJ1-1; no reliable D call. V lost 3 bases to trimming and J lost 1 base, with 12 bases between them. Germline V lookup: CDR1 DFQATT, CDR2 SNEGSKA (reference sequence). The CDR3 covers 14 residues. The CDR3: CSASFKGGNTEAFF. Here the CDR3 DNA reads TGCAGTGCTAGTTTCAAGGGCGGGAACACTGAAGCTTTCTTT.

This clonotype showed up just a few times. The chain recombines TRBV4-3 with TRBJ2-5; the D is unclear. With 0 bases removed from V and 1 base from J, the gap between germline ends came to 9 bases. This CDR3 is built from 15 residues. CDR1 is LGHNA, CDR2 YSLEER, per germline. Here the CDR3 reads CASSQDSTVQETQYF. The DNA of the CDR3 is TGCGCCAGCAGCCAAGACAGTACGGTCCAAGAGACCCAGTACTTC.

V and J are TRBV3-1 and TRBJ1-1; D remains ambiguous. The CDR3 runs 15 residues. Trimming removed 1 base from V and 1 base from J, with 10 bases in between. Germline CDR1 reads LGHDT; CDR2 reads YNNKEL (reference sequence). The CDR3: CASSQGGSANTEAFF. The DNA of the CDR3 is TGTGCCAGCAGCCAAGGAGGGTCCGCGAACACTGAAGCTTTCTTT.

This clonotype was counted many times. The V gene is TRBV29-1, the J gene TRBJ1-2, with no clear D. The V end was cut by 4 bases, the J end by 8 bases, with 5 bases between. Per germline, CDR1 SQVTM and CDR2 ANQGSEA. CDR3 size: 9 residues. CDR3 region: CSVVDGYTF. The CDR3 DNA reads as TGCAGCGTTGTGGACGGCTACACCTTC.

This clonotype was seen a handful of times. J is TRBJ2-3 and V is TRBV7-2, with 8 bases that match TRBD2. The CDR3 length is 14 residues. Germline V gene lookup returns CDR1 SGHTA and CDR2 FQGNSA. The V gene end was trimmed by 1 base and the J gene end by 6 bases; junction bases not matched to a gene: 3. CDR3 loop: CASSLVSGGDTQYF. DNA for the CDR3: TGTGCCAGCAGCTTAGTAAGCGGGGGCGATACGCAGTATTTT. Full variable domain (outside the CDR3, taken from reference TRBV7-2 and TRBJ2-3): GAGVSQSPSNKVTEKGKDVELRCDPISGHTALYWYRQSLGQGLEFLIYFQGNSAPDKSGLPSDRFSAERTGGSVSTLTIQRTQQEDSAVYLCASSLVSGGDTQYFGPGTRLTVL.